Listed below are T cell receptor beta chains from one sample, sequenced in a study of T cell responses to AZD1222 COVID-19 vaccine. Sequencing was performed with immunoSEQ multiplex PCR; in TCRdb, only in-frame clones are kept and a portion is missing. The sample shows about 190,000 clones, approximately 94% of them seen only once. Sequencing was performed on peripheral blood, taken on day 0 of AZD1222 vaccination. The receptors were sampled from an adult in good health. CDR3s include the opening cysteine and the closing phenylalanine or tryptophan. A D gene is named only where the DNA matches it firmly. A clone size is listed for some rows: how often the clone was seen (once, few, many), or a class if it is expanded.

v_gene,j_gene,d_gene,abundance,CDR3aa,CDR3nt
TRBV5-8,TRBJ2-3,TRBD2,.,CASSWGLAGGVGTDTQYF,TGTGCCAGCAGCTGGGGACTAGCGGGAGGGGTAGGCACAGATACGCAGTATTTT
TRBV18,TRBJ2-3,.,.,CASSPEAFTDTQYF,TGTGCCAGCTCACCAGAGGCCTTCACAGATACGCAGTATTTT
TRBV6-6,TRBJ2-7,.,.,CASRQAYEQYF,TGTGCCAGCAGGCAGGCCTACGAGCAGTACTTC
TRBV5-5,TRBJ2-7,.,.,CASNPVDSRGGEQYF,TGTGCCAGCAACCCCGTGGACTCCCGCGGCGGCGAGCAGTACTTC
TRBV5-1,TRBJ2-7,TRBD1,.,CASSPGTGGNEQYF,TGCGCCAGCAGCCCCGGGACAGGGGGCAACGAGCAGTACTTC
TRBV4-3,TRBJ1-1,.,.,CASSQLQRNTEAFF,TGCGCCAGCAGCCAACTACAGCGGAACACTGAAGCTTTCTTT
TRBV5-6,TRBJ2-3,.,.,CASSPEPGTDTQYF,TGTGCCAGCAGCCCCGAGCCCGGCACAGATACGCAGTATTTT
TRBV27,TRBJ2-2,.,.,CASSIGAGELFF,TGTGCCAGCAGTATAGGGGCCGGGGAGCTGTTTTTT
TRBV3-1/TRBV3-2,TRBJ2-1,TRBD1,.,CASSRTGGEQFF,TGTGCCAGCAGCCGGACAGGGGGCGAGCAGTTCTTC
TRBV18,TRBJ1-1,.,.,CASSRDGEMNTEAFF,TGTGCCAGCTCACGTGACGGGGAGATGAACACTGAAGCTTTCTTT
TRBV20-1,TRBJ2-3,.,.,CSASEGGTDTQYF,TGCAGTGCTAGTGAGGGGGGGACAGATACGCAGTATTTT
TRBV13,TRBJ1-2,.,.,CASSPTGESVNYGYTF,TGTGCCAGCAGCCCCACCGGGGAGTCGGTTAACTATGGCTACACCTTC
TRBV7-6,TRBJ2-3,TRBD1,.,CASSLGTGASHSTDTQYF,TGTGCCAGCAGCTTAGGGACAGGGGCCTCTCATAGCACAGATACGCAGTATTTT
TRBV10-3,TRBJ1-3,.,.,CAISARDSSGNTIYF,TGTGCCATCAGCGCCAGGGACTCGTCAGGAAACACCATATATTTT
TRBV24-1,TRBJ2-3,.,.,CATSELTRLGTDTQYF,TGTGCCACCAGTGAATTGACTAGATTGGGTACAGATACGCAGTATTTT
TRBV7-3,TRBJ2-7,TRBD2,.,CASSLTPGGLEQYF,TGTGCCAGCAGCTTAACACCGGGGGGTCTAGAGCAGTACTTC
TRBV29-1,TRBJ1-1,TRBD1,.,CSATDRGRAFF,TGCAGCGCCACTGACAGGGGTCGAGCTTTCTTT
TRBV5-6,TRBJ1-4,TRBD1,.,CASSLSNRGLTNEKLFF,TGTGCCAGCAGCTTGTCTAACAGGGGGCTTACTAATGAAAAACTGTTTTTT
TRBV4-1,TRBJ1-3,.,.,CASSQQNGPGVTVSGNTIYF,TGCGCCAGCAGCCAGCAAAACGGCCCAGGGGTGACCGTGTCTGGAAACACCATATATTTT
TRBV29-1,TRBJ1-1,.,.,CSVSTGPIFMNTEAFF,TGCAGCGTTTCAACAGGGCCGATCTTCATGAACACTGAAGCTTTCTTT
TRBV24-1,TRBJ2-2,TRBD2,.,CATSDWTSGTNTGELFF,TGTGCCACCAGTGACTGGACTAGCGGGACGAACACCGGGGAGCTGTTTTTT
TRBV19,TRBJ1-5,.,once,CASSITAPSNQPQHF,TGTGCCAGTAGTATAACCGCTCCTAGCAATCAGCCCCAGCATTTT
TRBV6-6,TRBJ1-5,.,.,CASRPTSGVSNQPQHF,TGTGCCAGCAGGCCGACTTCGGGGGTGAGCAATCAGCCCCAGCATTTT
TRBV10-1,TRBJ2-2,.,.,CASSERSGTPNTGELFF,TGCGCCAGCAGTGAGAGGTCCGGGACACCGAACACCGGGGAGCTGTTTTTT
TRBV30,TRBJ2-7,TRBD1,.,CASSLTGGPSGEQYF,TGTGCCTCGAGCTTGACAGGGGGCCCCTCGGGCGAGCAGTACTTC
TRBV3-1/TRBV3-2,TRBJ1-2,.,.,CASRPAMGGNYGYTF,TGTGCCAGCAGACCCGCGATGGGGGGCAACTATGGCTACACCTTC
TRBV3-1/TRBV3-2,TRBJ2-1,.,.,CASSQTAHEQFF,TGTGCCAGCAGCCAAACAGCTCATGAGCAGTTCTTC
TRBV7-2,TRBJ2-7,TRBD2,.,CASSLVGVGGDPYEQYF,TGTGCCAGCAGCTTAGTTGGTGTGGGGGGGGATCCCTACGAGCAGTACTTC
TRBV7-9,TRBJ2-5,TRBD1,.,CASSRRQGLQETQYF,TGTGCCAGCAGCCGTAGACAGGGCCTACAAGAGACCCAGTACTTC
TRBV29-1,TRBJ2-3,.,.,CSATNTLTQYF,TGCAGCGCCACGAATACCCTTACGCAGTATTTT
TRBV7-5,TRBJ1-6,.,.,CARSSRVGVHHSYNSPLHF,TGTGCCAGAAGCTCCCGGGTGGGGGTCCATCACTCCTATAATTCACCCCTCCACTTT